These 6 T cell receptor beta chains were sequenced from one sample in a study of shared clonotypes between healthy human individuals (TCRdb year 2020). Receptor libraries were prepared by the immunoSEQ multiplex PCR assay. TCRdb provides this immuneACCESS table in a form limited to in-frame rearrangements. Some clones are lacking; in checked studies, under half of them reflect an unresolved V gene, and why the rest are absent is not known. This sample holds some 2.3 million clones; about 92% were observed only once. The ten largest account for about 0.41% of the sample. Sequences were obtained from naive CD4+ T cells from PBMCs. In the paper's terms, the cell subset or site label means: CD45RA+ positively selected. These receptors were obtained from a man aged 18 to 30 in good health. Some clones in this sample may be carry-over from other donors' samples.

A word on this clone: Other DNA sequences of this sample code for an identical CDR3. This chain uses TRBV18 with TRBJ1-1; D not certain. Trimming removed 3 bases at V and 4 bases at J, with 9 bases between. This CDR3 comprises 13 residues. Per the germline V gene, CDR1 is KGHSH and CDR2 is LQKENI. The CDR3 sequence is CASSPNGGTEAFF. Here the CDR3 DNA reads TGTGCCAGCTCACCTAATGGAGGCACTGAAGCTTTCTTT.

Worth noting for this clone: Other nucleotide sequences from this sample produce the same CDR3. This rearrangement joins TRBV5-1 to TRBJ2-7, with D unresolved. Trimming shortened V by 0 bases and J by 0 bases, and 10 bases separated the two germline ends. The CDR3 contains 15 residues. Germline CDR1 SGHRS, CDR2 YFSETQ. The CDR3 sequence: CASSLAGGSSYEQYF. Here the CDR3 DNA reads TGCGCCAGCAGCTTGGCAGGCGGCAGCTCCTACGAGCAGTACTTC.

The chain couples TRBV9 to TRBJ1-5, with TRBD1 as a possible D gene (5 bases). Looked up from germline, CDR1 is SGDLS and CDR2 is YYNGEE. CDR3 length: 15 amino acids. Trimming cost V 0 bases and J 4 bases, with 11 bases left between them. In DNA form, the CDR3 reads TGTGCCAGCAGCGTAGAGGGACGGGAGAATCAGCCCCAGCATTTT. Translation: CASSVEGRENQPQHF.

A word on this clone: The sample carries other DNA sequences with the same CDR3. This sequence joins TRBV7-3 and TRBJ2-2, with D hard to call. Germline V gene lookup returns CDR1 SGHTA and CDR2 FQGTGA. This CDR3 spans 14 amino acids. V was pared by 2 bases and J by 6 bases, with 10 bases between. Here the CDR3 reads CASSLSQGSGELFF. CDR3 nucleotide sequence: TGTGCCAGCAGCTTATCGCAAGGGTCCGGGGAGCTGTTTTTT.

V is TRBV2 and J is TRBJ2-1; 7 nucleotides align to TRBD1. Germline lookup yields CDR1 SNHLY and CDR2 FYNNEI. The CDR3 totals 15 residues. Trimming cost V 10 bases and J 0 bases; bases outside gene matches: 9. The CDR3 is CATNGQASSYNEQFF. The DNA of the CDR3 is TGTGCCACGAACGGACAGGCGAGCTCCTACAATGAGCAGTTCTTC. The full variable domain, its missing parts supplied by reference TRBV2 and TRBJ2-1, is EPEVTQTPSHQVTQMGQEVILRCVPISNHLYFYWYRQILGQKVEFLVSFYNNEISEKSEIFDDQFSVERPDGSNFTLKIRSTKLEDSAMYFCATNGQASSYNEQFFGPGTRLTVL.

Of note for this clone: Other nucleotide sequences in the sample specify the same CDR3. The chain uses TRBV6-1 and TRBJ1-5, with TRBD1 identical over 7 bases. CDR1 is MNHNS and CDR2 is SASEGT in the germline V gene. Trimming took 3 bases from V and 4 from J; bases not matched to a gene: 0. CDR3 length: 13 amino acids. The CDR3 coding sequence is TGTGCCAGCAGTGAGACAGGGAATCAGCCCCAGCATTTT. Encoded protein: CASSETGNQPQHF.